This record concerns one T cell receptor beta chain sequence. No antigen is known for it. Researchers tagged individual cDNA molecules with unique molecular identifiers. MiXCR, run by TCRdb on the 5' RACE reads, gives a single entry per CDR3 protein. The sample records tens of thousands of distinct CDR3 sequences, 9.5% to 15% being singletons. The length of the CDR3 is 15 residues. From germline, CDR1 is LGHDT and CDR2 YNNKEL (reference sequence). The V and J ends lost 4 bases and 3 bases, in that order; junction bases with no gene match: 4. These data originate in a study of early T cells in non-severe SARS-CoV-2 infection. The wider study: The authors sequenced bulk RNA from unsorted whole blood, leaving chains unpaired.

Study observations and caveats: VDJdb matches were skewed toward anti-spike CD8 T cell responses.

The material sequenced was whole blood. The TCR was taken from an adult who was a healthcare worker with PCR-confirmed SARS-CoV-2 infection or an uninfected control (not recorded which). The genes are TRBV3-1 and TRBJ2-7; 12 nucleotides line up with TRBD2. CDR3: CASSPGLAGIYEQYF. The CDR3 DNA is TGTGCCAGCAGCCCAGGACTAGCGGGGATCTACGAGCAGTACTTC.